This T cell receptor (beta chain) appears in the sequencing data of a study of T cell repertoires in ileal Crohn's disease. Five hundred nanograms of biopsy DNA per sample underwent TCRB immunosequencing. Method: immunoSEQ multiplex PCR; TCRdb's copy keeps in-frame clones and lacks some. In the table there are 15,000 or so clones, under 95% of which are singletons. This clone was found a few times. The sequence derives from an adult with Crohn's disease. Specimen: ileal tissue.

The CDR3: CASSVRGTVNTEAFF. CDR3 sequence (DNA): TGTGCCAGCAGCGTTAGGGGGACGGTGAACACTGAAGCTTTCTTT. The chain recombines TRBV9 with TRBJ1-1; weak D call: TRBD1 (6 bases). Trimming cost V 2 bases and J 0 bases, with 11 bases left between them. CDR1 SGDLS and CDR2 YYNGEE come from the germline V gene. The CDR3 is 15 amino acids.